The 10 T cell receptor beta chains in this list originate from one sample, sequenced in a study of blood T cell repertoires in COVID-19. The assay was immunoSEQ multiplex PCR, and TCRdb's table has in-frame clones only and misses some. The sample has approximately 300,000 clones, roughly 90% seen once; the top ten hold 5% to 7%. Source material: peripheral blood. The receptors stem from a man younger than 30 who had recovered from COVID-19.

The CDR3 protein is CASSYHSVSDTQYF. CDR3 sequence (DNA): TGTGCCAGCAGTTACCATAGCGTGTCAGATACGCAGTATTTT. V usage is TRBV6-6 and J usage is TRBJ2-3, with D tentatively TRBD2 (5 bases). Trimming took 2 bases from V and 4 from J, leaving 10 bases between them. CDR1 is MNHNY and CDR2 is SVGAGI in the germline V gene (reference sequence). This CDR3 comprises 14 residues.

The CDR3, as DNA: TGTGCCAGCAGTGATATTATGTTGCAAGAGACCCAGTACTTC. The encoded protein is CASSDIMLQETQYF. The chain recombines TRBV25-1 with TRBJ2-5; D ambiguous. V lost 3 bases and J lost 2, with 10 bases in between. There are 14 residues in the CDR3. The germline gives CDR1 MGHDK, CDR2 SYGVNS.

The gene calls are TRBV6-6 and TRBJ1-1; D gene ambiguous. V was cut by 5 bases and J by 4 bases, with 11 bases left in between. The CDR3 runs 13 residues. Germline loops: CDR1 MNHNY, CDR2 SVGAGI (reference sequence). CDR3 residues: CASSNRLTTEAFF. The CDR3 DNA reads TGTGCCAGCAGTAACCGACTTACCACTGAAGCTTTCTTT.

The sample holds a few counts of this clone. J is TRBJ2-7 and V is TRBV27; 9 nucleotides match TRBD1. This CDR3 is 14 amino acids long. V trimming: 8 bases; J trimming: 4 bases; junction bases outside the gene matches: 9. Per the germline V gene, CDR1 is MNHEY and CDR2 is SMNVEV (reference sequence). The CDR3 region is CASSSGTGLYEQYF. The CDR3 nucleotides are TGTGCCAGCTCAAGCGGGACAGGGTTGTACGAGCAGTACTTC.

The gene calls are TRBV11-1 and TRBJ1-1; no definite D call. Per germline, CDR1 SGHAT and CDR2 FQDESV (reference sequence). Deletions cut 2 bases from V and 0 bases from J, with 4 bases between. This CDR3 region has 13 residues. The CDR3 reads CASSLSLNTEAFF. CDR3 sequence (DNA): TGTGCCAGCAGCTTATCTTTGAACACTGAAGCTTTCTTT. The entire variable domain, with the rest obtained from reference TRBV11-1 and TRBJ1-1, is as follows: EAEVAQSPRYKITEKSQAVAFWCDPISGHATLYWYRQILGQGPELLVQFQDESVVDDSQLPKDRFSAERLKGVDSTLKIQPAELGDSAMYLCASSLSLNTEAFFGQGTRLTVV.

The gene calls are TRBV9 and TRBJ2-1, with a weak D call TRBD1 (6 bases). Germline V gene sequence: CDR1 SGDLS, CDR2 YYNGEE. The CDR3 extends over 17 amino acids. The V end was cut by 3 bases, the J end by 4 bases, with 20 bases between. The CDR3 bases are TGTGCCAGCAGCGGCCCAGGGGCGCTACCCCTATACAATGAGCAGTTCTTC. Translated: CASSGPGALPLYNEQFF.

The chain recombines TRBV27 with TRBJ1-5, with TRBD1 identical over 7 bases. CDR1 is MNHEY, CDR2 SMNVEV, per germline (reference sequence). The CDR3 runs 15 residues. V shed 4 bases, J shed 5 bases, and the junction held 8 bases outside the gene matches. CDR3 DNA: TGTGCCAGCAGTTCCACCGACAGGGACCATCAGCCCCAGCATTTT. It yields the protein CASSSTDRDHQPQHF.

The chain uses TRBV6-5 and TRBJ1-6; 8 bases line up with TRBD1. From germline, CDR1 is MNHEY and CDR2 SVGAGI. Germline trimming cut 0 bases from V and 10 bases from J; bases unmatched to any gene: 2. The CDR3 has 14 amino acids. The CDR3 region has the DNA TGTGCCAGCAGTTACTCGACAGGGGCCTCACCCCTCCACTTT. Its translation: CASSYSTGASPLHF.

This chain links TRBV18 with TRBJ2-1, with D tentatively TRBD1 (6 bases). CDR3 size: 13 residues. CDR1 is KGHSH, CDR2 LQKENI, per germline. V was clipped by 2 bases and J by 10 bases, with 12 bases between them. The DNA of the CDR3 is TGTGCCAGCTCACCAGGGGGCGCCCCAGAGCAGTTCTTC. It encodes CASSPGGAPEQFF.

This clone was detected a few times. The chain recombines TRBV28 with TRBJ2-3; 11 bases agree with TRBD2. Germline CDR1 MDHEN, CDR2 SYDVKM. This CDR3 spans 17 amino acids. Trimming removed 5 bases from V and 4 bases from J; junction bases left unmatched: 11. The CDR3 sequence is CASSASGLAERADTQYF. CDR3 DNA: TGTGCCAGCAGTGCCTCGGGACTAGCGGAGAGGGCAGATACGCAGTATTTT.